A single sample gave rise to the 23 T cell receptor beta chains below, sequenced in a study of stem cell transplantation in POMP-related autoinflammatory disease. The assay was immunoSEQ multiplex PCR, and TCRdb's table has in-frame clones only and misses some. The data hold some 26,000 clones, with around 83% observed a single time. Sequencing used CD4+ T cells from PBMCs, obtained before stem cell transplantation. Source of these receptors: a human donor with POMP-related autoinflammation and immune dysregulation (PRAID).

The chain combines TRBV7-2 with TRBJ2-1, with D perhaps matching TRBD2 (5 bases). CDR1 is SGHTA, CDR2 FQGNSA, per germline. Trimming stripped 0 bases from V and 5 bases from J, with 11 bases between. CDR3 size: 15 residues. The CDR3 protein is CASSLARTPNNEQFF. CDR3 bases: TGTGCCAGCAGCTTAGCGAGGACTCCTAACAATGAGCAGTTCTTC.

The rearrangement links TRBV6-4 to TRBJ1-5; TRBD1 might be the D (6 bases). The ends were cut back, 2 bases at V and 2 bases at J, with 13 bases in the middle. Looked up from germline, CDR1 is MRHNA and CDR2 is SNTAGT. The CDR3 loop spans 16 amino acids. CDR3 nucleotides: TGTGCCAGCAGTGACGGAGTCGCAGGGGGCAATCAGCCCCAGCATTTT. Translated, it gives CASSDGVAGGNQPQHF.

The chain combines TRBV2 with TRBJ1-5; 9 bases match TRBD1. CDR3 length: 14 residues. CDR1 is SNHLY, CDR2 FYNNEI, per germline. V shed 6 bases, J shed 4 bases, and the junction held 4 bases outside the gene matches. In nucleotides, the CDR3 is TGTGCCAGCAGCGTCGACAGGGGGAATCAGCCCCAGCATTTT. Translation gives CASSVDRGNQPQHF. The full variable domain, in which reference TRBV2 and TRBJ1-5 provide the parts outside the CDR3, is EPEVTQTPSHQVTQMGQEVILRCVPISNHLYFYWYRQILGQKVEFLVSFYNNEISEKSEIFDDQFSVERPDGSNFTLKIRSTKLEDSAMYFCASSVDRGNQPQHFGDGTRLSIL.

The table lists this clone with a count of one. The chain links TRBV7-2 to TRBJ2-3; 8 bases match TRBD2. This CDR3 contains 14 residues. The V segment lost 6 bases and the J segment 10 bases; nucleotides outside the gene matches: 12. Germline assignment: CDR1 SGHTA and CDR2 FQGNSA. In DNA form, the CDR3 reads TGTGCCAGCAGTTCCGGGACTAGTTGGGCCTCGCAGTATTTT. It codes for CASSSGTSWASQYF.

The rearrangement joins TRBV5-5 to TRBJ1-1; a possible D gene is TRBD1 (6 bases). V lost 2 bases to trimming and J lost 3 bases, with 17 bases between them. The germline V gene encodes CDR1 SGHKS and CDR2 YYEKEE (reference sequence). This CDR3 has 16 amino acids. DNA of the CDR3: TGTGCCAGCAGCTTTCTTCGCAGGGGACCAGACACTGAAGCTTTCTTT. Amino acid sequence: CASSFLRRGPDTEAFF.

The chain couples TRBV19 to TRBJ2-1; TRBD1 matches at 7 bases. This CDR3 region has 16 residues. From germline, CDR1 is LNHDA and CDR2 SQIVND (reference sequence). With 4 bases clipped from V and 8 bases from J, the junction kept 14 bases outside the gene matches. CDR3 in amino acids: CASSTFFRTGTDEQFF. The CDR3, as DNA: TGTGCCAGTAGTACCTTTTTTAGGACAGGTACGGATGAGCAGTTCTTC. Drawing the rest from reference TRBV19 and TRBJ2-1, the complete variable domain is DGGITQSPKYLFRKEGQNVTLSCEQNLNHDAMYWYRQDPGQGLRLIYYSQIVNDFQKGDIAEGYSVSREKKESFPLTVTSAQKNPTAFYLCASSTFFRTGTDEQFFGPGTRLTVL.

This chain uses TRBV11-2 with TRBJ1-1, with TRBD1 as a possible D gene (6 bases). The CDR3 sequence is 18 residues long. Germline CDR1 is SGHAT and CDR2 is FQNNGV. V lost 1 base and J lost 3, with 21 bases in between. The CDR3 sequence is CASSLVTGGWVGHTEAFF. DNA of the CDR3: TGTGCCAGCAGCTTAGTGACAGGTGGGTGGGTGGGGCACACTGAAGCTTTCTTT. Looking up the rest from reference TRBV11-2 and TRBJ1-1 gives the full variable domain: EAGVAQSPRYKIIEKRQSVAFWCNPISGHATLYWYQQILGQGPKLLIQFQNNGVVDDSQLPKDRFSAERLKGVDSTLKIQPAKLEDSAVYLCASSLVTGGWVGHTEAFFGQGTRLTVV.

This clone occurred a few times. DNA for the CDR3: TGTGCCAGCAGCTGGGGGCGGGCCTCAGGGGCCAACGTCCTGACTTTC. This sequence encodes CASSWGRASGANVLTF. The chain links TRBV5-6 to TRBJ2-6; possibly TRBD1 for D (6 bases). V gave up 3 bases and J gave up 4 bases, with 14 bases separating them. The CDR3 has 16 residues. Germline V gene data show CDR1 as SGHDT and CDR2 as YYEEEE.

The gene calls are TRBV30 and TRBJ1-3; TRBD1 is a possible D gene (5 bases). Germline CDR1 and CDR2: GTSNPN and SVGIG (reference sequence). V was cut by 4 bases and J by 7 bases, with 17 bases left in between. The CDR3 is 14 amino acids. CDR3 sequence reads: CAWMFRGLRNTIYF. The CDR3 bases are TGTGCCTGGATGTTTAGGGGTCTAAGGAACACCATATATTTT.

This clone was observed a few times. V usage is TRBV14 and J usage is TRBJ1-2; TRBD1 aligns across 10 bases. Germline CDR1 is SGHDN and CDR2 is FVKESK. Losses at the gene ends were 4 bases for V and 1 base for J; bases not matched to a gene: 6. CDR3 size: 16 residues. In nucleotides, the CDR3 is TGTGCCAGCAGCCGAGTGGGGGACAGGGGTAACTATGGCTACACCTTC. It encodes CASSRVGDRGNYGYTF.

This clone appeared a few times. The chain couples TRBV30 to TRBJ1-6; 8 bases map to TRBD1. Germline V lookup: CDR1 GTSNPN, CDR2 SVGIG (reference sequence). V gave up 4 bases and J gave up 10 bases; unmatched junction bases: 6. The CDR3 covers 13 residues. This CDR3 reads CAWTGQGDSPLHF. The CDR3 nucleotides read TGTGCCTGGACCGGACAGGGAGACTCACCCCTCCACTTT.

This clone came up once. The chain recombines TRBV21-1 with TRBJ2-1; the table's D gene call, TRBD2, was not cross checked with the DNA. TRBV21-1 is designated a pseudogene. This CDR3 comprises 15 residues. CDR3 region: CASGNSGRTYNEQFF. Here the CDR3 DNA reads TGTGCCAGCGGAAATAGCGGGAGGACCTACAATGAGCAGTTCTTC.

This rearrangement joins TRBV7-6 to TRBJ2-3; the D gene could be TRBD1 or TRBD2 (6 bases each). V lost 4 bases to trimming and J lost 3 bases, with 20 bases between them. Germline V gene data show CDR1 as SGHVS and CDR2 as FNYEAQ. The CDR3 loop spans 17 amino acids. The CDR3 bases are TGTGCCAGCAGCTCAGACAGGATAATACTAGCAACAGATACGCAGTATTTT. Amino acid sequence: CASSSDRIILATDTQYF.

The chain combines TRBV7-2 with TRBJ2-1, with 8 bases identical to TRBD2. CDR1 is SGHTA and CDR2 is FQGNSA in the germline V gene. V shed 5 bases, J shed 7 bases, and the junction held 22 bases outside the gene matches. The CDR3 totals 19 residues. This chain's CDR3 is CASSPPYGLGGRPRNEQFF. The CDR3 region has the DNA TGTGCCAGCAGCCCCCCTTACGGGTTGGGCGGGAGGCCCCGAAATGAGCAGTTCTTC.

There are a few counts of this clone. This sequence joins TRBV7-9 and TRBJ1-2; TRBD1 agrees at 10 bases. The CDR3 has 13 residues. Germline loops: CDR1 SEHNR, CDR2 FQNEAQ (reference sequence). V gave up 6 bases and J gave up 7 bases; unmatched junction bases: 5. For the CDR3, the DNA is TGTGCCAGCAGATCTGGGACAGGGGTTGGCTACACCTTC. Protein product: CASRSGTGVGYTF. The full variable domain, completed using reference TRBV7-9 and TRBJ1-2, is DTGVSQNPRHKITKRGQNVTFRCDPISEHNRLYWYRQTLGQGPEFLTYFQNEAQLEKSRLLSDRFSAERPKGSFSTLEIQRTEQGDSAMYLCASRSGTGVGYTFGSGTRLTVV.

This clone has only a few counts. CDR3 loop: CASSRGQGIWEANGYTF. The CDR3 nucleotides are TGTGCCAGTAGTAGAGGACAGGGGATCTGGGAAGCTAATGGCTACACCTTC. The chain couples TRBV19 to TRBJ1-2; TRBD1 agrees at 9 bases. The CDR3 extends over 17 amino acids. Germline V lookup: CDR1 LNHDA, CDR2 SQIVND (reference sequence). The ends lost 4 bases at V and 6 bases at J; junction bases unmatched: 15.

This sequence joins TRBV4-2 and TRBJ2-7; D not certain. V was trimmed by 0 bases and J by 3 bases, leaving 9 bases between them. Germline CDR1 and CDR2: LGHNA and YNFKEQ. CDR3 length: 14 residues. The CDR3: CASSQDLVNYEQYF. The CDR3 region has the DNA TGTGCCAGCAGCCAAGATTTGGTAAACTACGAGCAGTACTTC.

The gene calls are TRBV25-1 and TRBJ2-5; TRBD2 agrees at 8 bases. V shed 8 bases and J 4 bases; nucleotides not matched to a gene: 6. Germline V gene lookup returns CDR1 MGHDK and CDR2 SYGVNS. The CDR3 is 13 amino acids. The DNA for the CDR3 is TGTGCCAGCTCCCGGGGGGGGCCAGAGACCCAGTACTTC. This codes for CASSRGGPETQYF.

The CDR3 spells CASSVPGRNTEAFF. CDR3 nucleotide sequence: TGTGCCAGCAGCGTACCCGGGAGGAACACTGAAGCTTTCTTT. V gene TRBV7-2 combines with J gene TRBJ1-1; D uncertain. The CDR3 has 14 amino acids. Germline V gives CDR1 SGHTA, CDR2 FQGNSA. Trimming pared 5 bases from V and 1 base from J, leaving 11 bases between.

This chain joins TRBV7-3 and TRBJ2-5; D unclear. This CDR3 comprises 13 residues. V was pared by 2 bases and J by 5 bases, with 9 bases between. Germline CDR1 and CDR2: SGHTA and FQGTGA. Here the CDR3 DNA reads TGTGCCAGCAGCTTAGGGATTACGGAGACCCAGTACTTC. Translation: CASSLGITETQYF. The full variable domain, its missing parts supplied by reference TRBV7-3 and TRBJ2-5, is GAGVSQTPSNKVTEKGKYVELRCDPISGHTALYWYRQSLGQGPEFLIYFQGTGAADDSGLPNDRFFAVRPEGSVSTLKIQRTERGDSAVYLCASSLGITETQYFGPGTRLLVL.

V is TRBV19 and J is TRBJ2-5; 11 bases fit TRBD2. J lost 5 bases, V lost 4 bases, and 9 bases had no gene match. Germline loops: CDR1 LNHDA, CDR2 SQIVND (reference sequence). The CDR3 is made up of 16 amino acids. The CDR3 DNA follows: TGTGCCAGTAGTAGGGGGCGACTAGCGGGGTTGGAGACCCAGTACTTC. Translating it yields CASSRGRLAGLETQYF.

This chain links TRBV29-1 with TRBJ2-1; perhaps TRBD2 as D (6 bases). Germline CDR1 and CDR2: SQVTM and ANQGSEA. Trimming shortened V by 6 bases and J by 2 bases, and 17 bases separated the two germline ends. The CDR3 spans 15 residues. Here the CDR3 DNA reads TGCAGCGTCCAACACCGGGAGCGTGCCTACAATGAGCAGTTCTTC. This gives the protein CSVQHRERAYNEQFF.

The chain is built from TRBV6-5 and TRBJ1-4; D might be TRBD1 (5 bases). The CDR3 covers 15 residues. Germline V lookup: CDR1 MNHEY, CDR2 SVGAGI. Trimming took off 0 bases at V and 5 bases at J, with 10 bases between the two ends. The CDR3 spells CASSYSRDGNEKLFF. Written as DNA, the CDR3 is TGTGCCAGCAGTTACTCCCGGGACGGGAATGAAAAACTGTTTTTT.